These T cell receptor beta chains were read from a single sample in a study of cytomegalovirus exposure and HLA in healthy donors. Some clones are missing from TCRdb's copy, which holds only in-frame ones; the method was immunoSEQ multiplex PCR. Counted here are about 160,000 clones, approximately 80% occurring once; the ten biggest clones make up approximately 2.1%. The source material was PBMCs. The receptors derive from a man aged 50 to 59 in good health and CMV-seropositive. Each CDR3 is given with its conserved first and last residue. Each record gives: V gene, D gene, J gene, clone size, CDR3 protein, CDR3 DNA. D genes are given only for firm matches. Only some rows state a clone size, as once, few, many or a class for expanded clones.

>TRBV2|TRBD1|TRBJ2-7|.
CASRALGTGGYEQYF
TGTGCCAGCAGGGCCCTAGGGACAGGGGGCTACGAGCAGTACTTC
>TRBV11-2|.|TRBJ1-1|.
CASRPPAGGAEAFF
TGTGCCAGCAGACCCCCTGCGGGGGGGGCTGAAGCTTTCTTT
>TRBV15|TRBD2|TRBJ2-5|.
CATSVGGSQETQYF
TGTGCCACCAGCGTCGGGGGGAGTCAAGAGACCCAGTACTTC
>TRBV6-5|.|TRBJ1-3|.
CASSYSPRGYGNTIYF
TGTGCCAGCAGTTACTCCCCTAGAGGGTATGGAAACACCATATATTTT
>TRBV9|TRBD2|TRBJ2-1|.
CASSVEQRGEQFF
TGTGCCAGCAGCGTAGAGCAGCGGGGGGAACAGTTCTTC
>TRBV25-1|TRBD1|TRBJ1-1|.
CASSPGQVEAFF
TGTGCCAGCAGTCCCGGACAGGTAGAAGCTTTCTTT
>TRBV7-9|.|TRBJ1-2|.
CASSHARPFDGYTF
TGTGCCAGCAGTCACGCCAGGCCCTTCGATGGCTACACCTTC
>TRBV5-1|TRBD2|TRBJ2-1|.
CASSFYKLAGGNSYNEQFF
TGCGCCAGCAGCTTCTACAAACTAGCGGGGGGGAACTCCTACAATGAGCAGTTCTTC
>TRBV7-9|.|TRBJ2-1|.
CASSSLNYNNEQFF
TGTGCCAGCAGCTCCCTGAACTACAACAATGAGCAGTTCTTC
>TRBV9|TRBD2|TRBJ2-3|few
CASSVEGGQMTQYF
TGTGCCAGCAGCGTAGAGGGAGGGCAAATGACGCAGTATTTT
>TRBV4-2|TRBD2|TRBJ2-3|.
CASSQDLAGGMRDTQYF
TGTGCCAGCAGCCAAGATTTGGCGGGGGGGATGAGGGATACGCAGTATTTT
>TRBV28|.|TRBJ2-7|.
CASSEGVSDRFSYEQYF
TGTGCCAGTTCCGAAGGGGTTTCAGATAGATTTTCCTACGAGCAGTACTTC
>TRBV4-2|.|TRBJ1-3|.
CASSQWLDRSDTIYF
TGTGCCAGCAGCCAATGGCTTGACAGGTCGGACACCATATATTTT
>TRBV5-1|TRBD2|TRBJ2-4|.
CASSNGLAGGHLLAKNIQYF
TGCGCCAGCAGCAACGGACTAGCGGGGGGGCACCTCTTAGCCAAAAACATTCAGTACTTC
>TRBV18|TRBD2|TRBJ2-2|.
CASSPSGGNTGELFF
TGTGCCAGCTCACCAAGCGGGGGTAATACCGGGGAGCTGTTTTTT
>TRBV19|TRBD1|TRBJ2-3|.
CASSIGGQRITDTQYF
TGTGCCAGTAGTATAGGGGGACAGAGAATCACAGATACGCAGTATTTT
>TRBV13|TRBD1|TRBJ2-7|.
CASRPPAGTGRSHEQYF
TGTGCCAGCAGACCCCCGGCTGGGACAGGGAGAAGCCACGAGCAGTACTTC
>TRBV4-3|TRBD1|TRBJ2-5|.
CASSQDRTGVAYF
TGCGCCAGCAGCCAAGACCGAACAGGGGTGGCGTACTTC
>TRBV4-3|.|TRBJ2-7|.
CASSQDIGNQLAGANYEQYF
TGCGCCAGCAGCCAAGACATAGGAAACCAACTGGCGGGGGCCAACTACGAGCAGTACTTC
>TRBV6-5|.|TRBJ2-7|.
CASSYSSAEYEQYF
TGTGCCAGCAGTTACTCGAGTGCGGAATACGAGCAGTACTTC
>TRBV18|.|TRBJ1-6|.
CASSLDLNSPLHF
TGTGCCAGCTCGCTAGACCTTAATTCACCCCTCCACTTT
>TRBV7-9|TRBD1|TRBJ1-1|.
CASSLEGQGRGEAFF
TGTGCCAGCAGCTTAGAGGGACAGGGGAGGGGTGAAGCTTTCTTT
>TRBV4-1|TRBD1|TRBJ1-5|.
CASSQEGTVGSQPQHF
TGCGCCAGCAGCCAAGAAGGGACAGTGGGGTCCCAGCCCCAGCATTTT
>TRBV4-2|TRBD2|TRBJ2-7|.
CASSQDGTSGGASEQYF
TGTGCCAGCAGCCAAGATGGGACTAGCGGGGGGGCCTCCGAGCAGTACTTC
>TRBV6-1|.|TRBJ1-6|.
CASSEAGGQGSPLHF
TGTGCCAGCAGTGAAGCGGGAGGGCAAGGTTCACCCCTCCACTTT
>TRBV12-5|TRBD2|TRBJ2-1|.
CASGLRAAGGWYNEQFF
TGTGCTAGTGGTTTGAGGGCGGCGGGGGGATGGTACAATGAGCAGTTCTTC
>TRBV11-1|TRBD2|TRBJ2-1|.
CASSTTSGGYNEQFF
TGTGCCAGCAGCACCACTAGCGGGGGATACAATGAGCAGTTCTTC
>TRBV7-6|.|TRBJ2-1|.
CASSFTGVNEQFF
TGTGCCAGCAGCTTCACAGGTGTCAATGAGCAGTTCTTC
>TRBV5-6|TRBD1|TRBJ2-1|.
CASSLETGVYNEQFF
TGTGCCAGCAGCTTGGAGACAGGGGTCTACAATGAGCAGTTCTTC
>TRBV4-3|TRBD1|TRBJ1-3|.
CASSQDRQGGNTIYF
TGCGCCAGCAGCCAAGATCGACAGGGTGGAAACACCATATATTTT
>TRBV27|TRBD1|TRBJ2-1|.
CASTAGTGPYNEQFF
TGTGCCAGCACCGCCGGGACAGGACCCTACAATGAGCAGTTCTTC
>TRBV10-1|TRBD1|TRBJ1-6|.
CASSEARTGVSPLHF
TGCGCCAGCAGTGAGGCGAGGACAGGGGTTTCACCCCTCCACTTT
>TRBV5-1|.|TRBJ2-2|once
CASFLGAINTGELFF
TGCGCCAGCTTCTTAGGAGCAATTAACACCGGGGAGCTGTTTTTT
>TRBV7-2|TRBD1|TRBJ2-7|.
CASSRSGGAQYF
TGTGCCAGCAGCCGATCAGGGGGAGCGCAGTACTTC
>TRBV7-9|.|TRBJ2-2|.
CASSLNPQGNTGELFF
TGTGCCAGCAGCTTGAATCCCCAGGGGAACACCGGGGAGCTGTTTTTT
>TRBV29-1|.|TRBJ2-5|.
CSVEGGVVLETQYF
TGCAGCGTTGAAGGGGGCGTAGTCCTGGAGACCCAGTACTTC
>TRBV2|.|TRBJ1-6|.
CASTPSDWTEAYNSPLHF
TGTGCCAGCACCCCATCAGATTGGACGGAGGCATATAATTCACCCCTCCACTTT
>TRBV6-1|TRBD1|TRBJ1-4|.
CASSLQDRDAEKLFF
TGTGCCAGCAGCCTCCAGGACAGGGATGCGGAAAAACTGTTTTTT
>TRBV2|.|TRBJ1-6|.
CASSEEFGVNSPLHF
TGTGCCAGCAGTGAAGAGTTCGGGGTTAATTCACCCCTCCACTTT
>TRBV29-1|.|TRBJ1-2|few
CSVRAAGKGNNYGYTF
TGCAGCGTTAGGGCTGCAGGGAAGGGGAATAACTATGGCTACACCTTC
>TRBV6-5|TRBD1|TRBJ1-2|few
CASSNLGQGNGYTF
TGTGCCAGCAGTAACCTCGGACAGGGGAATGGCTACACCTTC
>TRBV7-2|TRBD2|TRBJ2-7|few
CASSLDPLAGGDWYF
TGTGCCAGCAGCTTAGACCCCCTAGCGGGGGGGGATTGGTACTTC
>TRBV28|TRBD1|TRBJ1-4|.
CASSVGQGGEKLFF
TGTGCCAGCAGTGTGGGACAGGGTGGAGAAAAACTGTTTTTT
>TRBV5-6|.|TRBJ2-2|.
CASSFSGRGELFF
TGTGCCAGCAGCTTTTCCGGTCGAGGGGAGCTGTTTTTT
>TRBV5-1|TRBD1|TRBJ1-2|once
CASSLSWTGGNYYGYTF
TGCGCCAGCAGCTTGTCTTGGACAGGGGGAAATTACTATGGCTACACCTTC
>TRBV4-1|.|TRBJ1-5|.
CASSQGPSTGLNQPQHF
TGCGCCAGCAGCCAAGGACCCTCGACAGGCCTCAATCAGCCCCAGCATTTT
>TRBV12-1|.|TRBJ2-5|.
CASSWFLAGGSVRQETQYF
TGTGCCAGCAGCTGGTTCCTAGCGGGGGGGTCCGTGCGGCAAGAGACCCAGTACTTC
>TRBV28|.|TRBJ2-7|.
CASSKPGLGEYEQYF
TGTGCCAGCAGTAAACCGGGACTGGGGGAATACGAGCAGTACTTC
>TRBV4-1|.|TRBJ1-2|.
CASSQGRVHYGYTF
TGCGCCAGCAGCCAAGGCAGGGTCCACTATGGCTACACCTTC
>TRBV5-1|.|TRBJ2-1|once
CASSQLPPYNEQFF
TGCGCCAGCAGCCAACTACCACCCTACAATGAGCAGTTCTTC
>TRBV7-3|TRBD1|TRBJ2-2|.
CASSRDRGYDTGELFF
TGTGCCAGCAGTCGGGACAGGGGGTACGACACCGGGGAGCTGTTTTTT
>TRBV6-6|.|TRBJ2-1|.
CATHGTPHEQFF
TGTGCCACCCACGGGACTCCCCACGAGCAGTTCTTC
>TRBV28|.|TRBJ1-5|.
CASMGHRSQPQHF
TGTGCCAGCATGGGACACCGAAGTCAGCCCCAGCATTTT